This T cell receptor beta chain emerged from a study of T cells after yellow fever vaccination. Template switching by 5'RACE produced TCR cDNA, adding a universal primer site and UMIs. Each CDR3 protein is one row after TCRdb ran MiXCR on the 5' RACE reads. The sample includes 300,000 or so distinct CDR3 sequences, about an eighth of them seen just once. Germline CDR1 reads DFQATT; CDR2 reads SNEGSKA (reference sequence). The CDR3 spans 11 residues. Trimming left V 5 bases short and J 1 base short, with 5 bases between. Note on this clonotype: Its specificity is not known.

Broader study findings: The presence of abundant clonotypes contaminating from the bulk population was possible in FACS-sorted repertoires.

The rearrangement joins TRBV20-1 to TRBJ1-1; no clear D. Sequencing was performed on CD4+ T cells sorted from PBMCs, taken 45 days after the yellow fever booster vaccination. This TCR was sampled from a man under 40 who received the YFV17D yellow fever vaccine. CDR3 sequence reads: CSASSNTEAFF. Written as DNA, the CDR3 is TGCAGTGCTTCTTCGAACACTGAAGCTTTCTTT.